Each of the 7 T cell receptor beta chains below was sequenced from the same sample in a study of shared clonotypes between healthy human individuals. TCRdb's table, derived via immunoSEQ multiplex PCR, lists solely in-frame clones and lacks some. The table lists some 530,000 clones, around four fifths of them singletons, with more than 10% in the top ten. The source material was PBMCs. These TCRs come from a woman aged 35 to 49 in good health. Some clones in this sample may be carry-over from other donors' samples.

This clone has a single count. This chain connects TRBV4-1 to TRBJ2-4; 10 nucleotides agree with TRBD2. Trimming at V came to 6 bases and at J to 0 bases, leaving 11 bases not matched to a gene. CDR1 is MGHRA and CDR2 is YSYEKL in the germline V gene. The CDR3 is made up of 18 amino acids. The CDR3 region has the DNA TGCGCCAGCAGTTCGGGACTAGCGAAAGGACTAGCCAAAAACATTCAGTACTTC. Its translation is CASSSGLAKGLAKNIQYF.

The CDR3, as DNA: TGCGCCAGCAGCCAACGGGTTCTAGAGACCCAGTACTTC. Residues: CASSQRVLETQYF. The rearrangement uses TRBV4-1 and TRBJ2-5; D is undetermined. Germline V gene sequence: CDR1 MGHRA, CDR2 YSYEKL. The CDR3 runs 13 residues. V gave up 2 bases and J gave up 4 bases, with 8 bases separating them.

The V call is TRBV19, the J call TRBJ2-1, with D unresolved. Trimming shortened V by 6 bases and J by 4 bases, and 13 bases separated the two germline ends. The CDR3 covers 14 residues. Germline loops: CDR1 LNHDA, CDR2 SQIVND (reference sequence). CDR3 loop: CASSPDPWYNEQFF. The CDR3 DNA reads as TGTGCCAGTAGCCCCGATCCCTGGTACAATGAGCAGTTCTTC.

This clone occurred once. This chain uses TRBV15 with TRBJ2-7; D may be TRBD1 (5 bases). The CDR3 spans 13 residues. V lost 3 bases and J lost 4, with 10 bases in between. The germline CDR1 and CDR2 sequences are LNHNV and YYDKDF (reference sequence). The CDR3: CATSRDTFYEQYF. The CDR3 DNA reads TGTGCCACCAGCAGGGACACCTTTTACGAGCAGTACTTC.

This clone is a singleton in its sample. This sequence joins TRBV28 and TRBJ1-2; tentatively, D is TRBD1 (6 bases). This CDR3 is built from 14 residues. V lost 6 bases to trimming and J lost 6 bases, with 17 bases between them. Germline V gene data show CDR1 as MDHEN and CDR2 as SYDVKM. CDR3 loop: CASSERQEVHGYTF. Written as DNA, the CDR3 is TGTGCCAGCAGCGAAAGACAGGAGGTCCATGGCTACACCTTC.

The chain couples TRBV28 to TRBJ2-3; a weak D match, TRBD1 (6 bases). This CDR3 comprises 13 residues. Germline assignment: CDR1 MDHEN and CDR2 SYDVKM. V gave up 2 bases and J gave up 7 bases, with 10 bases separating them. The CDR3 region is CASSLGGQNTQYF. DNA of the CDR3: TGTGCCAGCAGTTTAGGAGGACAGAATACGCAGTATTTT.

The chain links TRBV28 to TRBJ2-7; 7 bases align to TRBD2. Germline V lookup: CDR1 MDHEN, CDR2 SYDVKM. V lost 2 bases, J lost 4 bases, and 17 bases stayed unmatched. This CDR3 region has 18 residues. The CDR3 here is CASSLSGVRKNAIYEQYF. CDR3 DNA sequence: TGTGCCAGCAGTTTAAGCGGGGTGCGGAAGAACGCAATTTACGAGCAGTACTTC. Together with reference TRBV28 and TRBJ2-7, the CDR3 gives the full variable domain: DVKVTQSSRYLVKRTGEKVFLECVQDMDHENMFWYRQDPGLGLRLIYFSYDVKMKEKGDIPEGYSVSREKKERFSLILESASTNQTSMYLCASSLSGVRKNAIYEQYFGPGTRLTVT.